This TCR beta chain emerged from a study of OX40 agonist ivuxolimab in advanced cancers. Study overall: Partial responses were achieved by three patients: one hepatocellular carcinoma, two cutaneous melanoma.

The CDR3 has 13 amino acids. V was pared by 0 bases and J by 10 bases, with 10 bases between. CDR1 MNHEY and CDR2 SMNVEV come from the germline V gene (reference sequence). Using immunoSEQ multiplex PCR, the repertoire was profiled, and TCRdb retains in-frame clones only, with some absent. This sample has about 31,000 clones, with roughly 87% found just once. Sample share makes this clone medium-sized. The source of this sequence is an adult with an advanced solid tumor such as melanoma, head and neck, liver or kidney cancer. Sequences were derived from CD4+ or CD8+ T cells sorted from blood, sampled in a trial of the OX40 agonist ivuxolimab. The chain has TRBV27 and TRBJ2-1; a weak D match, TRBD1 (5 bases). The CDR3 DNA follows: TGTGCCAGCAGTTTATCAGGGGTGAGAGAGCAGTTCTTC. Translated: CASSLSGVREQFF.